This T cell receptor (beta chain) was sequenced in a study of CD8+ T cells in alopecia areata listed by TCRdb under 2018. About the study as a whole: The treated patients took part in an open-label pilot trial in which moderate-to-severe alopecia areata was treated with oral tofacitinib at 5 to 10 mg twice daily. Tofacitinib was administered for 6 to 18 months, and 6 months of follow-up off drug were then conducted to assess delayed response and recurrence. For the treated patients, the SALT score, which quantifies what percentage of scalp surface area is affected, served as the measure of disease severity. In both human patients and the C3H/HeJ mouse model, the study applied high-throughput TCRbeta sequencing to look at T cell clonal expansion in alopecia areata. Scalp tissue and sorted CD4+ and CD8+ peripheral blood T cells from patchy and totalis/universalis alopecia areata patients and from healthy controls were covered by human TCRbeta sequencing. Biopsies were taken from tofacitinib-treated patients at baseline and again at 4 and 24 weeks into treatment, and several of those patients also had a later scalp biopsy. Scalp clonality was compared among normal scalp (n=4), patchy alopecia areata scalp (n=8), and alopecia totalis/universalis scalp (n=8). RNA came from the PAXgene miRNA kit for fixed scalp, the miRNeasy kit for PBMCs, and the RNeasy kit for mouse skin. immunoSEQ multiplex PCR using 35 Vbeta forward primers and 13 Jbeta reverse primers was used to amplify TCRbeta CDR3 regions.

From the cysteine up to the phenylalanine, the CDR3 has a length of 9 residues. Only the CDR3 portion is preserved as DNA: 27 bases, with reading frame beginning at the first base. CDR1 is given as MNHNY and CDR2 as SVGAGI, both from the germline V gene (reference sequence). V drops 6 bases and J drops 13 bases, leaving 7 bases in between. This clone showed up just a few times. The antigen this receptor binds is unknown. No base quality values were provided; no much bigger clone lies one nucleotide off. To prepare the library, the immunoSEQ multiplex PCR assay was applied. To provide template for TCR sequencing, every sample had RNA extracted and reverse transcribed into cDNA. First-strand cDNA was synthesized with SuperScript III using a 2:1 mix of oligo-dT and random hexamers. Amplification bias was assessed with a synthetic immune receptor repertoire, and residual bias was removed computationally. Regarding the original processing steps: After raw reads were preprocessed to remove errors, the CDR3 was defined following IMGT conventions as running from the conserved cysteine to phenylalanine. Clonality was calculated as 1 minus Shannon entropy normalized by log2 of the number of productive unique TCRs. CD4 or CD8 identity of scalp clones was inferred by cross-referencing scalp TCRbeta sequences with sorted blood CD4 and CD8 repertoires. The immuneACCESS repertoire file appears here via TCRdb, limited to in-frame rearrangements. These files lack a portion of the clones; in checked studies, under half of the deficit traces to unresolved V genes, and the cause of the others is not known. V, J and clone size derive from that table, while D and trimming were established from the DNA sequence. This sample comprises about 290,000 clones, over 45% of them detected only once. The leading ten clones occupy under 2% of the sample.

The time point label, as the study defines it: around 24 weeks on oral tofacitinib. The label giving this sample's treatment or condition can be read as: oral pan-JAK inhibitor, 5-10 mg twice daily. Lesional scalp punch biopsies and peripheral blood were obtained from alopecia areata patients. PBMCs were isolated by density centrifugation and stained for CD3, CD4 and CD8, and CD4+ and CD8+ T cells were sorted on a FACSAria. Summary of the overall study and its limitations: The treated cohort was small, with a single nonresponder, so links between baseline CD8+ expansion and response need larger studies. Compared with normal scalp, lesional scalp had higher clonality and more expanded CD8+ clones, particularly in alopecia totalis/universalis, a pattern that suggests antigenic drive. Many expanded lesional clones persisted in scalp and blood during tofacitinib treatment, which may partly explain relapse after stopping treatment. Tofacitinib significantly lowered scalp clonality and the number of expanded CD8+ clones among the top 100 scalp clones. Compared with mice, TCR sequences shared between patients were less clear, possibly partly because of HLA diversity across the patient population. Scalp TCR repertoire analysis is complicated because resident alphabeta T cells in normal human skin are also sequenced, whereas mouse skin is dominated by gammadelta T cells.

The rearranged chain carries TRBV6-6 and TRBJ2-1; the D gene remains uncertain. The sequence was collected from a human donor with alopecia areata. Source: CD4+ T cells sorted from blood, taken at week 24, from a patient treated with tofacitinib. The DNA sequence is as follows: TGTGCCAGCAGCTATTTTCAGTTCTTC. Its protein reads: CASSYFQFF.